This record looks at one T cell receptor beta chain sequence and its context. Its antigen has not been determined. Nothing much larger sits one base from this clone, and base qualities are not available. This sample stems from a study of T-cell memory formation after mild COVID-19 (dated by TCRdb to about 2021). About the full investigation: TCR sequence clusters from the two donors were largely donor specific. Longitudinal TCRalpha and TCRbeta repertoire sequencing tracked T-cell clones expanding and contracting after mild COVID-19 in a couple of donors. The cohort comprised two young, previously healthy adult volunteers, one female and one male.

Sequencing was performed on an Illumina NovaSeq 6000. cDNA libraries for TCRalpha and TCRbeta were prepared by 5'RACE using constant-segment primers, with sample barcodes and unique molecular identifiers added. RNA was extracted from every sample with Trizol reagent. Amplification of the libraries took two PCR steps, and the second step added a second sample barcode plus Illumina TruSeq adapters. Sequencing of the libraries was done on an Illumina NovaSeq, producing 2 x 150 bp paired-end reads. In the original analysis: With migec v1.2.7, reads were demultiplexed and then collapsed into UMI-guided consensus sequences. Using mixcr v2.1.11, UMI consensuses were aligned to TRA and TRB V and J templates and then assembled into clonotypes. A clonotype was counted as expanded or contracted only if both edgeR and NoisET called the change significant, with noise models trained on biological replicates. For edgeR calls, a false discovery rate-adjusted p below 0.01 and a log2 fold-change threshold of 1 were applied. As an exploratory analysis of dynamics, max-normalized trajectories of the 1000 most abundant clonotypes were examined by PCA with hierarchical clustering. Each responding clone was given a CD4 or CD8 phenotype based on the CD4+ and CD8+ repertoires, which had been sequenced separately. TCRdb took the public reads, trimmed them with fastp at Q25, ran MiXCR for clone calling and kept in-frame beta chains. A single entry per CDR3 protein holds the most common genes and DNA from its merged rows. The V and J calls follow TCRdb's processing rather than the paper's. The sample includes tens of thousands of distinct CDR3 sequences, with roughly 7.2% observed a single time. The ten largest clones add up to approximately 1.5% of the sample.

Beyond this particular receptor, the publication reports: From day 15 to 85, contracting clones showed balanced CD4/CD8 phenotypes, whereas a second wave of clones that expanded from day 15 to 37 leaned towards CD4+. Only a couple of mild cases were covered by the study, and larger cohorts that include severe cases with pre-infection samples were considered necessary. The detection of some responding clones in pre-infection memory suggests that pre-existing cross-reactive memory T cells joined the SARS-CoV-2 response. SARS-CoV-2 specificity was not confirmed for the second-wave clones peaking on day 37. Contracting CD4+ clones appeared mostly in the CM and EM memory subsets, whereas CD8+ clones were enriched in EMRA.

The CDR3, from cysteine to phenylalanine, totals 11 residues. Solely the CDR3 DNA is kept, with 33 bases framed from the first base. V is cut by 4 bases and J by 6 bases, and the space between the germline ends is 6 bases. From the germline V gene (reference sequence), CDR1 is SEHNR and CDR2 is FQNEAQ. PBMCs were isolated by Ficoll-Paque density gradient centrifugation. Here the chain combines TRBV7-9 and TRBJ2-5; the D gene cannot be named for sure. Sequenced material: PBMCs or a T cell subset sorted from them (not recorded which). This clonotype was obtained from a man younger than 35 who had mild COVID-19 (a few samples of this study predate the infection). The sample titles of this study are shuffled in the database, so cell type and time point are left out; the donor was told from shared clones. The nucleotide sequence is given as TGTGCCAGCAGCTCTCAAAAGACCCAGTACTTC. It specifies CASSSQKTQYF.